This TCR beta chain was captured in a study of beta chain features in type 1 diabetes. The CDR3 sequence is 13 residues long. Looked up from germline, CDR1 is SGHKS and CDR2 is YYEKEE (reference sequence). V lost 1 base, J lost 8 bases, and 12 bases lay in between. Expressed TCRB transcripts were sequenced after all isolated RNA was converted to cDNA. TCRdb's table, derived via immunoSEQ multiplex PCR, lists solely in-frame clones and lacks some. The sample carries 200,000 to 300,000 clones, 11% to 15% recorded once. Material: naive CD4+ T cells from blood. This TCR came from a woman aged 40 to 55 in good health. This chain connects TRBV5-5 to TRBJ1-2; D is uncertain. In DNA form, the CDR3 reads TGTGCCAGCAGCTTGTCCCCCTTTGCGGGCTACACCTTC. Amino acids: CASSLSPFAGYTF.